A selection of T cell receptor beta chains follows, all from one sample in a study of long-term antiretroviral therapy in people with HIV. TCRdb's copy holds only in-frame clones and misses some; the assay was immunoSEQ multiplex PCR. Among about 18,000 clones listed, over 65% were seen once. The specimen was unsorted PBMCs, collected 0.5 years before starting antiretroviral therapy. The receptor source for this set is a woman aged 45 to 65 with HIV. The CDR3 runs from the conserved cysteine through the conserved F or W. D genes are given only for firm matches. Expanded clones are given a class, and other clones once, few, many or no size at all.

v_call	cdr3_length	clone_size	j_call	d_call	cdr3_aa	cdr3_nt
TRBV27	15	NA	TRBJ2-5	NA	CASSLPPGFRETQYF	TGTGCCAGCAGTTTACCACCAGGGTTCCGGGAGACCCAGTACTTC
TRBV5-1	13	NA	TRBJ2-5	NA	CASSSTGWETQYF	TGCGCCAGCAGCTCAACAGGGTGGGAGACCCAGTACTTC
TRBV30	17	NA	TRBJ1-5	NA	CAWSGSGARYSNQPQHF	TGTGCCTGGAGTGGGTCCGGGGCGCGGTATAGCAATCAGCCCCAGCATTTT
TRBV5-4	13	once	TRBJ1-3	NA	CATRRDAGNTIYF	TGTGCCACCAGGAGAGATGCTGGAAACACCATATATTTT
TRBV11-2	13	NA	TRBJ1-1	NA	CASSLDQGGEAFF	TGTGCCAGCAGCTTAGATCAAGGGGGTGAAGCTTTCTTT
TRBV30	13	NA	TRBJ1-2	NA	CAWSGRGDNGYTF	TGTGCCTGGAGTGGACGGGGCGATAATGGCTACACCTTC
TRBV7-9	15	NA	TRBJ2-3	NA	CASSLAVLGADTQYF	TGTGCCAGCAGCTTAGCCGTTTTAGGCGCAGATACGCAGTATTTT
TRBV6-5	13	NA	TRBJ1-2	TRBD1	CASRNRGNYGYTF	TGTGCCAGCAGAAACAGGGGAAACTATGGCTACACCTTC
TRBV10-1	13	NA	TRBJ1-2	NA	CAIWGPTFYGYTF	TGCGCCATTTGGGGGCCCACTTTCTATGGCTACACCTTC
TRBV5-4	16	NA	TRBJ2-5	TRBD1	CASSPLGTDHQETQYF	TGTGCCAGCAGCCCATTAGGGACAGACCACCAAGAGACCCAGTACTTC
TRBV5-5	18	NA	TRBJ1-4	NA	CASSLGVPKAATNEKLFF	TGTGCCAGCAGCTTAGGAGTTCCGAAAGCTGCAACTAATGAAAAACTGTTTTTT
TRBV18	15	once	TRBJ1-2	NA	CASSPGTALRYGYTF	TGTGCCAGCTCACCCGGGACGGCCCTACGATATGGCTACACCTTC
TRBV5-1	20	once	TRBJ1-6	NA	CASSLAGSDIFSPINSPLHF	TGCGCCAGCAGCTTGGCCGGGTCGGACATTTTTTCTCCTATAAATTCACCCCTCCACTTT
TRBV7-9	13	NA	TRBJ2-1	TRBD2	CACGRGQANEQFF	TGTGCCTGCGGGAGAGGGCAGGCCAATGAGCAGTTCTTC
TRBV19	19	NA	TRBJ2-6	NA	CASSLLGGGRPSGANVLTF	TGTGCCAGTAGTCTTCTCGGTGGGGGGCGGCCCTCTGGGGCCAACGTCCTGACTTTC
TRBV18	13	NA	TRBJ1-6	NA	CASSSVSNSPLHF	TGTGCCAGCTCCTCGGTTTCAAATTCACCCCTCCACTTT
TRBV4-1	12	NA	TRBJ1-2	NA	CASSQAGAGYTF	TGCGCCAGCAGCCAAGCAGGGGCTGGCTACACCTTC
TRBV29-1	13	medium-sized	TRBJ1-4	TRBD1	CSVTGARVEKLFF	TGCAGCGTTACAGGGGCACGGGTAGAAAAACTGTTTTTT
TRBV6-1	15	NA	TRBJ2-2	NA	CASSDRVWGGGELFF	TGTGCCAGCAGTGACAGGGTTTGGGGTGGCGGGGAGCTGTTTTTT
TRBV6-5	13	NA	TRBJ1-1	NA	CASSPHRDTEAFF	TGTGCCAGCAGTCCACATCGGGACACTGAAGCTTTCTTT
TRBV7-9	14	medium-sized	TRBJ2-3	TRBD1	CASSLTGGTDTQYF	TGTGCCAGCAGCTTAACAGGGGGCACAGATACGCAGTATTTT
TRBV11-2	14	NA	TRBJ2-1	NA	CASSLGVQGHEQFF	TGTGCCAGCAGCTTAGGGGTACAGGGCCATGAGCAGTTCTTC
TRBV5-1	13	once	TRBJ2-5	NA	CASRRVMGETQYF	TGCGCCAGCAGAAGAGTCATGGGGGAGACCCAGTACTTC
TRBV9	13	NA	TRBJ2-5	NA	CASSVTPKETQYF	TGTGCCAGCAGCGTCACGCCTAAAGAGACCCAGTACTTC
TRBV5-6	19	NA	TRBJ2-1	NA	CASSDWTGERGFLGNEQFF	TGTGCCAGCAGCGATTGGACAGGGGAGCGGGGGTTTTTGGGCAATGAGCAGTTCTTC
TRBV7-3	16	NA	TRBJ2-3	NA	CASSPLEGGETDTQYF	TGTGCCAGCAGCCCCCTGGAGGGCGGGGAGACAGATACGCAGTATTTT
TRBV2	16	NA	TRBJ2-2	NA	CATLSQSRTNTGELFF	TGTGCCACCCTTTCCCAATCCAGGACGAACACCGGGGAGCTGTTTTTT
TRBV7-3	15	NA	TRBJ2-3	NA	CASSLTGGSTDTQYF	TGTGCCAGCAGCTTAACAGGGGGGAGCACAGATACGCAGTATTTT
TRBV5-1	14	NA	TRBJ1-1	NA	CASSFTTGNTEAFF	TGCGCCAGCAGCTTCACTACAGGAAACACTGAAGCTTTCTTT
TRBV7-2	16	NA	TRBJ2-3	TRBD2	CASSQQRGGRGDTQYF	TGTGCCAGCAGCCAGCAGCGGGGGGGCCGGGGAGATACGCAGTATTTT
TRBV5-1	16	NA	TRBJ2-2	TRBD2	CASSTLAGVSAGELFF	TGCGCCAGCAGCACGCTAGCGGGGGTGTCGGCCGGGGAGCTGTTTTTT
TRBV6-6	16	NA	TRBJ1-5	NA	CASSNYVSPGNQPQHF	TGTGCCAGCAGCAACTACGTCAGTCCGGGGAATCAGCCCCAGCATTTT
TRBV30	13	NA	TRBJ1-3	TRBD1	CAWSTGDGNTIYF	TGTGCCTGGTCGACAGGGGATGGAAACACCATATATTTT
TRBV7-9	15	NA	TRBJ1-3	NA	CASSLDPNSGNTIYF	TGTGCCAGCAGCTTAGATCCCAACTCTGGAAACACCATATATTTT
TRBV6-1	12	NA	TRBJ1-5	NA	CASQTGNQPQHF	TGTGCCAGCCAGACAGGCAATCAGCCCCAGCATTTT
TRBV7-9	14	few	TRBJ2-7	NA	CASSLVGGPGEQYF	TGTGCCAGCAGCTTAGTAGGGGGGCCCGGCGAGCAGTACTTC
TRBV19	15	NA	TRBJ2-7	TRBD1	CASSTSGTGSYEQYF	TGTGCCAGTAGTACCTCCGGGACAGGGTCCTACGAGCAGTACTTC
TRBV11-2	11	NA	TRBJ2-1	NA	CASSPRDEQFF	TGTGCCAGCAGCCCCAGGGATGAGCAGTTCTTC
TRBV2	15	NA	TRBJ1-3	NA	CASSVGSSGGNTIYF	TGTGCCAGCAGTGTCGGCAGCTCGGGAGGAAACACCATATATTTT